The clone carrying this T cell receptor (beta chain) was counted between two and nine times. This sample stems from a study of blood T cell repertoires in COVID-19. The germline V gene has CDR1 SGHAT and CDR2 FQNNGV. The V gene lost 6 bases and the J gene lost 4 bases, with 9 bases spanning the gap. The CDR3 spans 12 residues. Assay used: immunoSEQ multiplex PCR; TCRdb lists only in-frame clones, some missing. The table includes about 230,000 clones, 65% to 90% detected once. Sequenced material: peripheral blood. The chain joins TRBV11-2 to TRBJ2-5; perhaps TRBD1 as D (6 bases). This sequence originates from a woman between 40 and 55 years old who had recovered from COVID-19. CDR3 sequence: CASRGAGETQYF. The CDR3 nucleotides are TGTGCCAGCAGGGGGGCTGGAGAGACCCAGTACTTC.